These T cell receptor beta chains were read from a single sample in a study of human T cells and chemical hapten exposure. TCRdb ran MiXCR on the RACE reads and lists one entry per CDR3 protein. The table has roughly 100,000 distinct CDR3 sequences, about 10% seen once; the top ten hold around 3.3%. Material: whole blood, obtained in connection with sensitization to the hapten diphenylcyclopropenone (DPC). The receptors were gathered from a woman in her sixties with alopecia areata. Some clones in this sample may be carry-over from other donors' samples. Both conserved end residues are part of each CDR3. Fields, in order: J gene, V gene, D gene, clone size, CDR3 protein, CDR3 DNA. A D gene is named only where the DNA matches it firmly. Expanded clones get a size class; other rows say once, few or many, or leave the size out.

J: TRBJ2-3; V: TRBV9; D: -; size: -; CDR3: CASSVVGGHSTDTQYF; DNA: TGTGCCAGCAGCGTAGTTGGGGGCCATAGCACAGATACGCAGTATTTT
J: TRBJ2-1; V: TRBV2; D: -; size: -; CDR3: CASSELAGGERPEQFF; DNA: TGTGCCAGCAGTGAACTCGCTGGGGGCGAGCGCCCCGAGCAGTTCTTC
J: TRBJ2-3; V: TRBV11-2; D: -; size: -; CDR3: CASSLEGQGPSTDTQYF; DNA: TGTGCCAGCAGCTTAGAGGGGCAGGGGCCTAGCACAGATACGCAGTATTTT
J: TRBJ1-6; V: TRBV20-1; D: -; size: -; CDR3: CSAPRQDSYNSPLHF; DNA: TGCAGTGCGCCGAGACAGGACTCCTATAATTCACCCCTCCACTTT
J: TRBJ1-6; V: TRBV20-1; D: -; size: -; CDR3: CSASQSDRTHNSPLHF; DNA: TGCAGTGCTAGTCAAAGCGACAGGACCCATAATTCACCCCTCCACTTT
J: TRBJ2-7; V: TRBV7-2; D: -; size: -; CDR3: CASSLAGSQREQYF; DNA: TGTGCCAGCAGCTTAGCGGGTAGTCAGCGGGAGCAGTACTTC
J: TRBJ1-5; V: TRBV5-1; D: TRBD1; size: many; CDR3: CASMLQGTYSNQPQHF; DNA: TGCGCCAGTATGTTACAGGGGACCTATAGCAATCAGCCCCAGCATTTT
J: TRBJ1-2; V: TRBV20-1; D: -; size: -; CDR3: CSARDFSRQSGYTF; DNA: TGCAGTGCTAGAGATTTTAGTCGGCAGAGCGGCTACACCTTC
J: TRBJ2-3; V: TRBV10-3; D: TRBD2; size: many; CDR3: CAINLGLAPDTQYF; DNA: TGTGCCATCAACCTGGGACTAGCGCCAGATACGCAGTATTTT
J: TRBJ1-1; V: TRBV5-6; D: -; size: -; CDR3: CASRHRVDTEAFF; DNA: TGTGCCAGCAGACACAGGGTAGACACTGAAGCTTTCTTT
J: TRBJ2-7; V: TRBV7-8; D: -; size: many; CDR3: CASSPPGPRSGEQYF; DNA: TGTGCCAGCAGCCCACCGGGACCACGATCGGGCGAGCAGTACTTC
J: TRBJ1-2; V: TRBV4-1; D: -; size: many; CDR3: CASSQEGTGTVYGYTF; DNA: TGCGCCAGCAGCCAAGAAGGCACAGGGACTGTATATGGCTACACCTTC
J: TRBJ2-5; V: TRBV11-2; D: TRBD2; size: many; CDR3: CASSLTGGKETQYF; DNA: TGTGCCAGCAGCTTAACGGGGGGGAAAGAGACCCAGTACTTC
J: TRBJ2-7; V: TRBV5-6; D: -; size: -; CDR3: CASSFLQGGSYEQYF; DNA: TGTGCCAGCAGCTTTCTCCAGGGGGGGTCCTACGAGCAGTACTTC
J: TRBJ2-3; V: TRBV14; D: TRBD2; size: few; CDR3: CASSHHTSGVDTQYF; DNA: TGTGCCAGCAGCCATCACACTAGCGGGGTCGATACGCAGTATTTT
J: TRBJ1-1; V: TRBV6-5; D: TRBD1; size: many; CDR3: CASSRPGTGNTEAFF; DNA: TGTGCCAGCAGTCGTCCGGGGACAGGGAACACTGAAGCTTTCTTT
J: TRBJ2-1; V: TRBV6-1; D: -; size: many; CDR3: CASRPGSASYNEQFF; DNA: TGTGCCAGCAGGCCGGGGAGCGCCTCCTACAATGAGCAGTTCTTC
J: TRBJ1-4; V: TRBV6-6; D: -; size: -; CDR3: CAAGSTAALNEKLFF; DNA: TGTGCCGCGGGGAGTACGGCTGCCCTTAATGAAAAACTGTTTTTT
J: TRBJ1-5; V: TRBV20-1; D: -; size: many; CDR3: CSARDRGGAMQPQHF; DNA: TGCAGTGCTAGAGATCGTGGGGGGGCTATGCAGCCCCAGCATTTT
J: TRBJ2-1; V: TRBV7-9; D: TRBD1; size: many; CDR3: CASSSDPGQGGNEQFF; DNA: TGTGCCAGCAGCTCCGACCCGGGACAGGGTGGGAATGAGCAGTTCTTC
J: TRBJ2-5; V: TRBV7-3; D: -; size: many; CDR3: CASSFTGYQETQYF; DNA: TGTGCCAGCAGCTTCACAGGGTACCAAGAGACCCAGTACTTC
J: TRBJ2-1; V: TRBV5-5; D: -; size: -; CDR3: CASSPIRPRSNNEQFF; DNA: TGTGCCAGCAGCCCTATCCGCCCCCGGTCCAACAATGAGCAGTTCTTC
J: TRBJ2-1; V: TRBV6-2/TRBV6-3; D: -; size: few; CDR3: CASSQSVEQFF; DNA: TGTGCCAGCAGCCAGTCTGTTGAGCAGTTCTTC
J: TRBJ2-1; V: TRBV5-5; D: TRBD2; size: -; CDR3: CASSPGLEGYNEQFF; DNA: TGTGCCAGCAGCCCGGGACTAGAGGGTTACAATGAGCAGTTCTTC
J: TRBJ2-2; V: TRBV12-3/TRBV12-4; D: -; size: -; CDR3: CASRRAGETGELFF; DNA: TGTGCCAGCAGGCGGGCAGGGGAGACCGGGGAGCTGTTTTTT
J: TRBJ2-2; V: TRBV12-3/TRBV12-4; D: -; size: many; CDR3: CASSPGGGGGGELFF; DNA: TGTGCCAGCAGTCCGGGTGGCGGGGGCGGCGGGGAGCTGTTTTTT
J: TRBJ1-2; V: TRBV10-3; D: -; size: -; CDR3: CAISGEGSYGYTF; DNA: TGTGCCATCAGTGGTGAGGGGTCCTATGGCTACACCTTC
J: TRBJ2-3; V: TRBV7-8; D: -; size: many; CDR3: CASSYTDTQYF; DNA: TGTGCCAGCAGCTACACAGATACGCAGTATTTT